The 9 T cell receptor beta chains below come from one sample, sequenced in a study of Graves' ophthalmopathy and Graves' hyperthyroidism. The study amplified TCR beta CDR3 regions using RNA transcripts. Second-round multiplex PCR came after a first-round RT-PCR that employed HTBI primers. From the multiplex PCR reads, TCRdb called clonotypes with MiXCR, one entry per CDR3 protein. The sample lists about 700,000 distinct CDR3 sequences; about 44% were seen once. The source material was peripheral blood. The receptors here all came from an adult man with Graves' ophthalmopathy.

The chain joins TRBV12-3 or TRBV12-4 to TRBJ2-7; possible D gene TRBD2, 5 bases. The length of the CDR3 is 15 residues. The V end was cut by 5 bases, the J end by 5 bases, with 19 bases between. The CDR3 loop is CASSPPPRPGNEQYF. Here the CDR3 DNA reads TGTGCCAGCAGTCCCCCTCCGAGACCGGGAAACGAGCAGTACTTC.

The chain joins TRBV9 to TRBJ2-2; D gene ambiguous. The CDR3 runs to 15 residues. V was trimmed by 2 bases and J by 6 bases, leaving 14 bases between them. CDR1 is SGDLS, CDR2 YYNGEE, per germline. The CDR3 is CASSVGSSRAGELFF. The CDR3 nucleotides are TGTGCCAGCAGCGTCGGCAGTAGCCGGGCCGGGGAGCTGTTTTTT.

Note on this clonotype: An end of the junction differs from the germline gene, which may be a read error. The V and J genes are TRBV7-3 and TRBJ1-1; 7 positions match TRBD1. Germline V CDR1 and CDR2: SGHTA, FQGTGA. This CDR3 has 14 residues. CDR3 nucleotide sequence: TGCGCCAGCAGCTTGGTGACAGGGACGGGTGAAGCTTTCTTT. It translates to CASSLVTGTGEAFF. Full variable domain (remainder filled in from reference TRBV7-3 and TRBJ1-1): GAGVSQTPSNKVTEKGKYVELRCDPISGHTALYWYRQSLGQGPEFLIYFQGTGAADDSGLPNDRFFAVRPEGSVSTLKIQRTERGDSAVYLCASSLVTGTGEAFFGQGTRLTVV.

This clonotype was seen at least ten times. The rearrangement uses TRBV10-3 and TRBJ2-2, with D unclear. The CDR3 is 14 residues long. Trimming cost V 0 bases and J 3 bases, with 5 bases left between them. Germline assignment: CDR1 ENHRY and CDR2 SYGVKD. The CDR3 loop is CAISESQDTGELFF. CDR3 in DNA: TGTGCCATCAGTGAGTCGCAGGACACCGGGGAGCTGTTTTTT.

J is TRBJ2-7 and V is TRBV7-3, with 9 bases matching TRBD1. CDR3 length equals 15 residues. Germline-derived CDR1 and CDR2 are SGHTA and FQGTGA. V was pared by 5 bases and J by 5 bases, with 10 bases of the junction left unmatched. The CDR3 loop reads CASSQLYRGRHEQYF. For the CDR3, the DNA is TGTGCCAGCAGCCAACTATACAGGGGGCGGCACGAGCAGTACTTC. The whole variable domain, filled in from reference TRBV7-3 and TRBJ2-7, reads GAGVSQTPSNKVTEKGKYVELRCDPISGHTALYWYRQSLGQGPEFLIYFQGTGAADDSGLPNDRFFAVRPEGSVSTLKIQRTERGDSAVYLCASSQLYRGRHEQYFGPGTRLTVT.

This clonotype was observed many times. The gene calls are TRBV2 and TRBJ1-3; D remains unclear. Trimming removed 8 bases at V and 4 bases at J, with 9 bases between. Germline V lookup: CDR1 SNHLY, CDR2 FYNNEI. CDR3 length: 12 residues. The CDR3: CASRGYGNTIYF. CDR3 DNA sequence: TGTGCCAGCCGGGGATACGGAAACACCATATATTTT.

This clonotype appeared a few times. The V call is TRBV2, the J call TRBJ1-1; D gene uncertain. The V gene's germline CDR1 is SNHLY and CDR2 FYNNEI. V shed 6 bases and J shed 11 bases, with 16 bases lying between them. The CDR3 runs to 12 residues. The CDR3 loop reads CASSPLVGGAFF. In DNA form, the CDR3 reads TGTGCCAGCAGCCCGCTGGTGGGAGGGGCTTTCTTT.

V gene TRBV2 combines with J gene TRBJ1-2, with 8 bases identical to TRBD1. The CDR3 has 14 amino acids. Germline V lookup: CDR1 SNHLY, CDR2 FYNNEI. The V gene end was trimmed by 6 bases and the J gene end by 7 bases; junction bases not matched to a gene: 10. The CDR3 DNA follows: TGTGCCAGCAGCGCAGGACAGGGATCGGGTGGCTACACCTTC. The encoded protein is CASSAGQGSGGYTF.

The rearrangement joins TRBV19 to TRBJ2-2; D unresolved. The length of the CDR3 is 15 residues. Germline CDR1 LNHDA, CDR2 SQIVND (reference sequence). Trimming pared 2 bases from V and 0 bases from J, leaving 7 bases between. Written as DNA, the CDR3 is TGTGCCAGTAGTATAAGGCGGACGAACACCGGGGAGCTGTTTTTT. As protein: CASSIRRTNTGELFF.